The text below deals with one T cell receptor (beta chain). Its antigen is not identified. This specimen comes from a study of shared clonotypes between healthy human individuals. Regarding the study as a whole: Read depth was anticipated to influence clonotype sharing among donors. Memory subsets generally showed smaller estimated richness than naive subsets did.

Method: immunoSEQ multiplex PCR; TCRdb's copy keeps in-frame clones and lacks some. The table has approximately 2,000,000 clones, 85% to 95% seen once. Germline CDR1 SGHAT, CDR2 FQNNGV. Trimming pared 3 bases from V and 3 bases from J, leaving 8 bases between. This CDR3 has 13 amino acids. This TCR was sampled from a man between 18 and 29 years old in good health. Some clones in this sample may be carry-over from other donors' samples. The rearrangement links TRBV11-2 to TRBJ2-5; D is undetermined. The sequenced material came from naive CD4+ T cells from PBMCs. The sample's subset: CD45RA+ positively selected. The DNA of the CDR3 is TGTGCCAGCAGCTTTACAGCAAAAGAGACCCAGTACTTC. Its protein is CASSFTAKETQYF.